Detailed here is one TCR beta chain. These data are taken from a study of early T cells in non-severe SARS-CoV-2 infection. V dropped 3 bases and J dropped 2 bases, with 9 bases sitting between them. The CDR3 consists of 14 residues. The germline gives CDR1 SGHTA, CDR2 FQGNSA. TCRdb called the 5' RACE reads again in MiXCR, with one record for every CDR3 protein. The table records roughly 43,000 distinct CDR3 sequences, more than 4.5% of them present only once. This TCR came from an adult who was a healthcare worker with PCR-confirmed SARS-CoV-2 infection or an uninfected control (not recorded which). The chain carries TRBV7-2 and TRBJ2-3; perhaps TRBD2 as D (6 bases). Material: whole blood, obtained at baseline. CDR3 sequence (DNA): TGTGCCAGCAGCTTTGGCGGGGTCACAGATACGCAGTATTTT. Protein product: CASSFGGVTDTQYF.